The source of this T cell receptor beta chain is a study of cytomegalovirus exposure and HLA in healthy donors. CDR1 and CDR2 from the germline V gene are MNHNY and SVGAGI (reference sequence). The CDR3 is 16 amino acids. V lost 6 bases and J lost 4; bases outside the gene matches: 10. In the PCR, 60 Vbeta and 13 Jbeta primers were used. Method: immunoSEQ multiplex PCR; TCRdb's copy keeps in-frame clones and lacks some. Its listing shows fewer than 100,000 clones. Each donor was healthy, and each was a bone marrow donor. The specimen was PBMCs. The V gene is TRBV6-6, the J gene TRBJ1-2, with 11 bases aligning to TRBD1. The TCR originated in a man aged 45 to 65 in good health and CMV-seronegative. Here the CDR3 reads CASRRTGTGGGYGYTF. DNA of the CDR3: TGTGCCAGCAGGAGAACCGGGACAGGGGGTGGCTATGGCTACACCTTC.